The sequence of this T cell receptor beta chain was determined in a study of shared clonotypes between healthy human individuals. V was cut by 1 base and J by 1 base, with 13 bases left in between. There are 16 residues in the CDR3. Germline assignment: CDR1 SGHAT and CDR2 FQDESV (reference sequence). Libraries were prepared by immunoSEQ multiplex PCR; TCRdb keeps only in-frame clonotypes and omits some of them. Of around 550,000 clones listed, around 96% are singletons. The chain employs TRBV11-1 and TRBJ1-1; D possibly corresponds to TRBD1 (5 bases). The sequencing input was naive CD4+ T cells sorted from blood. As for subset: CD45RA+ positively selected. This sequence originates from a woman aged 30 to 39 in good health. CDR3 residues: CASSLVGQGRNTEAFF. The CDR3 DNA sequence: TGTGCCAGCAGCTTAGTGGGGCAGGGCCGGAACACTGAAGCTTTCTTT.